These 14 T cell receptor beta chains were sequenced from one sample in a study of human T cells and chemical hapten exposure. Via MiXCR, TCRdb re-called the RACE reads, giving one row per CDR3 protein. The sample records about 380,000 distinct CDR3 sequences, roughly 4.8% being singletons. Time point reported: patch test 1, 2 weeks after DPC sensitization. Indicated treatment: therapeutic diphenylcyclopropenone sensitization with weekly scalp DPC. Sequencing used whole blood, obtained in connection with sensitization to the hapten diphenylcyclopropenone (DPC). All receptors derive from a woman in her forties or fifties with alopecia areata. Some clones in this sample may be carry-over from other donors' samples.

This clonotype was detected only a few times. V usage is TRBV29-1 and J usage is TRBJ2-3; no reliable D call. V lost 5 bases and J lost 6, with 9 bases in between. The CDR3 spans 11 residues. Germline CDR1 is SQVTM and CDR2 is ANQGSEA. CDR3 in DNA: TGCAGCGTTAATACTCCGGATACGCAGTATTTT. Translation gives CSVNTPDTQYF.

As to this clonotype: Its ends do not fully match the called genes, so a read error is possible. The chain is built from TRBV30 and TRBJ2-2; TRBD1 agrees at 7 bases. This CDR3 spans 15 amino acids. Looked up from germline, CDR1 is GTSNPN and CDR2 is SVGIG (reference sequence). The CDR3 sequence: CARSVDRPKAGELFF. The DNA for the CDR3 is TGTGCCAGGAGCGTGGACAGGCCAAAGGCCGGGGAGCTGTTTTTT. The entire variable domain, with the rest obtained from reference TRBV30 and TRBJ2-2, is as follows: SQTIHQWPATLVQPVGSPLSLECTVEGTSNPNLYWYRQAAGRGLQLLFYSVGIGQISSEVPQNLSASRPQDRQFILSSKKLLLSDSGFYLCARSVDRPKAGELFFGEGSRLTVL.

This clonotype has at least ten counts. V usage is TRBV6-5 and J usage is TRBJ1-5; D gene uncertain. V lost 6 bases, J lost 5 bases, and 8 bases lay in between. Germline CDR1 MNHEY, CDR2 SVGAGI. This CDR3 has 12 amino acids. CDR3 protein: CASSPRDQPQHF. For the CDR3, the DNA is TGTGCCAGCAGCCCGAGGGATCAGCCCCAGCATTTT.

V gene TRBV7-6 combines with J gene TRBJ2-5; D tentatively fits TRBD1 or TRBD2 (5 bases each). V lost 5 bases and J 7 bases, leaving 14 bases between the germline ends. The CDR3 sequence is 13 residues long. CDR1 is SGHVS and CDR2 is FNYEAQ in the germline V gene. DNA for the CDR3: TGTGCCAGCAGCACTCAGGGCGAGGGGACCCAGTACTTC. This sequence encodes CASSTQGEGTQYF.

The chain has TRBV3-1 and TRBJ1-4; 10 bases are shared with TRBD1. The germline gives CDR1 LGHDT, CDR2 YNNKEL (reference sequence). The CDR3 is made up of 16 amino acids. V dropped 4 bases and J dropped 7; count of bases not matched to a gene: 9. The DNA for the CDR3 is TGTGCCAGCAGCCGGCCTGACTGGACAGGGGGTGAAAAACTGTTTTTT. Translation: CASSRPDWTGGEKLFF.

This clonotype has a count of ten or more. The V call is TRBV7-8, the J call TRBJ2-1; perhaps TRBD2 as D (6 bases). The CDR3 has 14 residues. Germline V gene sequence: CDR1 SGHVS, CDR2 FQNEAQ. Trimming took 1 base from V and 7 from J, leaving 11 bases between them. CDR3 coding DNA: TGTGCCAGCAGCTTAGTAGCGGTAGCTAATGAGCAGTTCTTC. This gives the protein CASSLVAVANEQFF.

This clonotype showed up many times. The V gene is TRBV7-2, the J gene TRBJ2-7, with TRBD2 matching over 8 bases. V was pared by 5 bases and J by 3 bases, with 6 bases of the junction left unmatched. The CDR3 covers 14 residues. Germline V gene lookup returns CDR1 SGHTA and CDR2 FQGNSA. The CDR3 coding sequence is TGTGCCAGCAGCGGAGGACTAGCTTTCTACGAGCAGTACTTC. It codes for CASSGGLAFYEQYF. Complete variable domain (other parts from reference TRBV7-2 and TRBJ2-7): GAGVSQSPSNKVTEKGKDVELRCDPISGHTALYWYRQSLGQGLEFLIYFQGNSAPDKSGLPSDRFSAERTGGSVSTLTIQRTQQEDSAVYLCASSGGLAFYEQYFGPGTRLTVT.

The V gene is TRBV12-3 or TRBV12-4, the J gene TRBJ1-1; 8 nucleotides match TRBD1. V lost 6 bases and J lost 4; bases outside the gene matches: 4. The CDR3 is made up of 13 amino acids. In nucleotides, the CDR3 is TGTGCCAGCAGGGATGGGACAGGCACTGAAGCTTTCTTT. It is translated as CASRDGTGTEAFF.

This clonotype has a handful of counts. Here the CDR3 reads CASRDPGQDFYNEQFF. The CDR3 nucleotides are TGCGCCAGCCGGGACCCGGGACAGGACTTTTACAATGAGCAGTTCTTC. V usage is TRBV23-1 and J usage is TRBJ2-1; 8 bases fit TRBD1. TRBV23-1 is sorted into the ORF group, with uncertain function. The V gene end was trimmed by 8 bases and the J gene end by 4 bases; junction bases not matched to a gene: 13. The CDR3 is 16 residues long.

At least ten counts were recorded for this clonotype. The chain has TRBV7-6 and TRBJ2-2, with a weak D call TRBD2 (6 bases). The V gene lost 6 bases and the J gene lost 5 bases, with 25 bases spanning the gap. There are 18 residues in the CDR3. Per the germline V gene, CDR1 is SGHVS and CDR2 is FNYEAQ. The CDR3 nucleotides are TGTGCCAGCAGGAGATTTAGCGGCCTGCTCCGGGGGACCGGGGAGCTGTTTTTT. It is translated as CASRRFSGLLRGTGELFF.

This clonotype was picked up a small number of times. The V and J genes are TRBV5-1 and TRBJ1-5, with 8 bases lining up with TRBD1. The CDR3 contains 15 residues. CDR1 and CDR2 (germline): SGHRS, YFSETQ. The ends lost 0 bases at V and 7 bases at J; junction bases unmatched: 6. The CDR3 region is CASSLEAGGQQPQHF. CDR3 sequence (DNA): TGCGCCAGCAGCTTGGAGGCAGGGGGCCAGCAGCCCCAGCATTTT.

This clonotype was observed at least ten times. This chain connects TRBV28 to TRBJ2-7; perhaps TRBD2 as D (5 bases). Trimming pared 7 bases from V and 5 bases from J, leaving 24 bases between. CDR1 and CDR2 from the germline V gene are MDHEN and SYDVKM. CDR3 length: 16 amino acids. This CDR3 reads CASTTAAAGGSHEQYF. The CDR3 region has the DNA TGTGCCAGCACCACCGCGGCGGCCGGAGGAAGCCACGAGCAGTACTTC.

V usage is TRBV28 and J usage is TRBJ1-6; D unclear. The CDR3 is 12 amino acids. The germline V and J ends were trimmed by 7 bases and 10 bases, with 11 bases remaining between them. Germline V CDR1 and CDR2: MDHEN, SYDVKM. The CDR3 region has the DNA TGTGCCAGCACCATAGGGTCGTCACCCCTCCACTTT. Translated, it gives CASTIGSSPLHF. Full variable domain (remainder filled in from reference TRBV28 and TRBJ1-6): DVKVTQSSRYLVKRTGEKVFLECVQDMDHENMFWYRQDPGLGLRLIYFSYDVKMKEKGDIPEGYSVSREKKERFSLILESASTNQTSMYLCASTIGSSPLHFGNGTRLTVT.

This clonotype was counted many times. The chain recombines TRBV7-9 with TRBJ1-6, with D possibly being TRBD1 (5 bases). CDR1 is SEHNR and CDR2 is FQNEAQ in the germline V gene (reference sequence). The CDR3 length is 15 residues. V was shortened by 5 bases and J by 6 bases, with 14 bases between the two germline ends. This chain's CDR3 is CASSPDQGANSPLHF. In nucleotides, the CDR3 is TGTGCCAGCAGCCCCGACCAGGGAGCTAATTCACCCCTCCACTTT.